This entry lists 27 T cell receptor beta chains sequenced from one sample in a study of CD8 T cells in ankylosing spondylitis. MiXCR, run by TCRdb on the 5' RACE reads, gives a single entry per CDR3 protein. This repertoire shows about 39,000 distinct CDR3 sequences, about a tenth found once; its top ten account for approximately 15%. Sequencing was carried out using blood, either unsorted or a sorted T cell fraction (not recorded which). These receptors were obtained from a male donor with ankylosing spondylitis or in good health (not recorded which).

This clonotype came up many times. The CDR3 coding sequence is TGTGCCAGCAGCCAAGATGGGACTAGCGGGAGCTACAATGAGCAGTTCTTC. Protein product: CASSQDGTSGSYNEQFF. The V and J genes are TRBV4-2 and TRBJ2-1; 14 bases are shared with TRBD2. The junction had 1 base not matched to a gene; V was cut back by 0 bases and J by 3 bases. CDR3 length equals 17 residues. Germline CDR1 reads LGHNA; CDR2 reads YNFKEQ.

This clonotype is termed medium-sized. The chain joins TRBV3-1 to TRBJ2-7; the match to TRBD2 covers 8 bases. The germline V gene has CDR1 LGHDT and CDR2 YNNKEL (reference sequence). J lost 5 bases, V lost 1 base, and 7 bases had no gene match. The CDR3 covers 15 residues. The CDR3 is CASSQGAGETHEQYF. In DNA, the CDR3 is TGTGCCAGCAGCCAAGGAGCGGGAGAAACCCACGAGCAGTACTTC.

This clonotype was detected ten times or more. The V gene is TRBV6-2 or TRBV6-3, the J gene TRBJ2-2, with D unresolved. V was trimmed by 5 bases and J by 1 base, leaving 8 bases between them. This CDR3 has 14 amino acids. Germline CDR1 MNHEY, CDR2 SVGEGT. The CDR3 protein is CASSQVRNTGELFF. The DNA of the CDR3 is TGTGCCAGCAGTCAAGTGCGGAACACCGGGGAGCTGTTTTTT.

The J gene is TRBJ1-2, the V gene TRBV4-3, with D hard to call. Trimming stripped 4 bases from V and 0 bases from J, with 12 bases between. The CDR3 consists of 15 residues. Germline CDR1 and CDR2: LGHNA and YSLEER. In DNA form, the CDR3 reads TGCGCCAGCAGCCCCGACGGATCTTCTAACTATGGCTACACCTTC. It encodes CASSPDGSSNYGYTF.

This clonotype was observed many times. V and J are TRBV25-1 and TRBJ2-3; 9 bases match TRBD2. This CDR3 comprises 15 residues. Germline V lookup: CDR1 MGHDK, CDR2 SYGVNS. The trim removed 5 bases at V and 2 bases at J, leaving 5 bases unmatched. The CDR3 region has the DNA TGTGCCAGCAGTATAGCGGGAGCTGCCACAGATACGCAGTATTTT. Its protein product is CASSIAGAATDTQYF. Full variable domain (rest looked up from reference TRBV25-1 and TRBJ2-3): EADIYQTPRYLVIGTGKKITLECSQTMGHDKMYWYQQDPGMELHLIHYSYGVNSTEKGDLSSESTVSRIRTEHFPLTLESARPSHTSQYLCASSIAGAATDTQYFGPGTRLTVL.

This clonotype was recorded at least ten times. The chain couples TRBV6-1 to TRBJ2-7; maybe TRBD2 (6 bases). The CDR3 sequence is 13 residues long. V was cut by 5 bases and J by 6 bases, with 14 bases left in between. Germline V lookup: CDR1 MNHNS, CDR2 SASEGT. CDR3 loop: CASSQGGRFEQYF. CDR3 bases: TGTGCCAGCAGTCAGGGAGGACGGTTCGAGCAGTACTTC.

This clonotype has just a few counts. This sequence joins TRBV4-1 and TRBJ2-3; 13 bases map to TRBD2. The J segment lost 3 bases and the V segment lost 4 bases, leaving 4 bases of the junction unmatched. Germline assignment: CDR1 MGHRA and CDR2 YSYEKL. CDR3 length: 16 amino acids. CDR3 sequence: CASSRGTSGTTDTQYF. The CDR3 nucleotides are TGCGCCAGCAGCCGGGGGACTAGCGGGACAACAGATACGCAGTATTTT.

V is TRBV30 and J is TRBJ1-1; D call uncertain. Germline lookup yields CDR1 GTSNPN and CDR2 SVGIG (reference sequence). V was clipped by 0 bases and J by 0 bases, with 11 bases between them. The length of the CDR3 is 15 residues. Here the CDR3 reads CAWSVPTRLNTEAFF. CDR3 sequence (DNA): TGTGCCTGGAGTGTACCAACGAGGTTGAACACTGAAGCTTTCTTT. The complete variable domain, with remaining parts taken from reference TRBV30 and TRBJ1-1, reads SQTIHQWPATLVQPVGSPLSLECTVEGTSNPNLYWYRQAAGRGLQLLFYSVGIGQISSEVPQNLSASRPQDRQFILSSKKLLLSDSGFYLCAWSVPTRLNTEAFFGQGTRLTVV.

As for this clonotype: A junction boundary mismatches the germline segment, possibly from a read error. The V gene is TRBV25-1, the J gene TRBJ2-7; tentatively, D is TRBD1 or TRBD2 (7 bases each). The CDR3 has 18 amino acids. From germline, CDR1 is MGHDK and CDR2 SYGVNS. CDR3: CASSEYLLLGGGSHEQYF. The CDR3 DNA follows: TGTGCCAGCAGTGAATATCTTCTCTTGGGAGGGGGCTCCCACGAGCAGTACTTC.

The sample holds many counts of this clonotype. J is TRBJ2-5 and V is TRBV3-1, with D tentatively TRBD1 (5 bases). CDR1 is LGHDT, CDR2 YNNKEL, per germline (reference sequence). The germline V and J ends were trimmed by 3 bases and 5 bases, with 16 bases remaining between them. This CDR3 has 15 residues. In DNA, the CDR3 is TGTGCCAGCAGCCAGGCTGATGACTCAGGGGAGACCCAGTACTTC. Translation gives CASSQADDSGETQYF.

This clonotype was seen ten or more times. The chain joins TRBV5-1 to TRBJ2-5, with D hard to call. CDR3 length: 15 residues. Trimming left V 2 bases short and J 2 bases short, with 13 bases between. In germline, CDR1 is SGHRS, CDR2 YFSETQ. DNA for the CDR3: TGCGCCAGCAGCTTAAACCTCGGAGCTCAAGAGACCCAGTACTTC. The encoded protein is CASSLNLGAQETQYF. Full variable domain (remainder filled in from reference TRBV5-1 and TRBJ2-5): KAGVTQTPRYLIKTRGQQVTLSCSPISGHRSVSWYQQTPGQGLQFLFEYFSETQRNKGNFPGRFSGRQFSNSRSEMNVSTLELGDSALYLCASSLNLGAQETQYFGPGTRLLVL.

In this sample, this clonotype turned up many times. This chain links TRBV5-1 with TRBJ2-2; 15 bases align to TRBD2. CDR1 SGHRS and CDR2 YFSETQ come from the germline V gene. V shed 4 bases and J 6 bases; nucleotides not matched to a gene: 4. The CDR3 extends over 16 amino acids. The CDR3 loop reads CASSRTSGRAAGELFF. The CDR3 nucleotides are TGCGCCAGCAGCCGGACTAGCGGGAGGGCGGCCGGGGAGCTGTTTTTT.

The chain's CDR3 is CASSYPGSEQYF. CDR3 DNA sequence: TGTGCCAGCAGTTACCCAGGGTCCGAACAGTACTTC. The rearrangement links TRBV6-6 to TRBJ2-7, with D tentatively TRBD1 (5 bases). The CDR3 contains 12 residues. Trimming took 2 bases from V and 10 from J, leaving 12 bases between them. Germline-derived CDR1 and CDR2 are MNHNY and SVGAGI (reference sequence).

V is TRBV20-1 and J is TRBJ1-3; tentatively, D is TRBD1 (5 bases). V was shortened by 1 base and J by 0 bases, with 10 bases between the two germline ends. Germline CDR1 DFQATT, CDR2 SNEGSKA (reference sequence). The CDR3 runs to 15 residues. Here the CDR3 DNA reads TGCAGTGCTAGAGTTGGGGCCAACTCTGGAAACACCATATATTTT. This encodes CSARVGANSGNTIYF.

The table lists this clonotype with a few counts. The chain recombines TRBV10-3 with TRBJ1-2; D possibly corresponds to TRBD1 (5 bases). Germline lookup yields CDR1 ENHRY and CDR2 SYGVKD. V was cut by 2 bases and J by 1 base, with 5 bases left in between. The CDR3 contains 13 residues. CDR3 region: CAISEDSNYGYTF. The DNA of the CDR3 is TGTGCCATCAGTGAGGACAGTAACTATGGCTACACCTTC.

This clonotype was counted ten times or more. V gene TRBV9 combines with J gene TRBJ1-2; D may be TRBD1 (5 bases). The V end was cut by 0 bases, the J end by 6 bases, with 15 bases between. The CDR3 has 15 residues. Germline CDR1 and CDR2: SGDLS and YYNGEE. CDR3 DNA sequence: TGTGCCAGCAGCGTAGCATCCAGGGACGGTGATGGCTACACCTTC. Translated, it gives CASSVASRDGDGYTF.

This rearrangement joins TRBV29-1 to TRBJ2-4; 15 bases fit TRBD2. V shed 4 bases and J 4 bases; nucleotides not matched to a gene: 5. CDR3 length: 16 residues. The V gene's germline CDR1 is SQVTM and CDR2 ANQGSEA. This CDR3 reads CSVGGLAGGLKNIQYF. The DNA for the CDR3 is TGCAGCGTTGGGGGACTAGCGGGAGGCCTAAAAAACATTCAGTACTTC.

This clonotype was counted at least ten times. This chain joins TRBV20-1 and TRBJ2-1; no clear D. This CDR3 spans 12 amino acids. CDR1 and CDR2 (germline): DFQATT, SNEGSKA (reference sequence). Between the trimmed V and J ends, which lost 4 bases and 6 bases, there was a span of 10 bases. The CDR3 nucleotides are TGCAGTGCTATTGTTGGGCGCAATGAGCAGTTCTTC. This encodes CSAIVGRNEQFF.

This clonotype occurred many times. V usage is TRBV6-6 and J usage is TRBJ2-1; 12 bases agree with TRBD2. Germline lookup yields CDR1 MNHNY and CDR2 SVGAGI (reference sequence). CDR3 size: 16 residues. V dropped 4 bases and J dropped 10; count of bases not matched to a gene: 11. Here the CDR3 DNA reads TGTGCCAGCAGTTCTCAACTAGCGGGAGGCAATAACGAGCAGTTCTTC. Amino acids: CASSSQLAGGNNEQFF.

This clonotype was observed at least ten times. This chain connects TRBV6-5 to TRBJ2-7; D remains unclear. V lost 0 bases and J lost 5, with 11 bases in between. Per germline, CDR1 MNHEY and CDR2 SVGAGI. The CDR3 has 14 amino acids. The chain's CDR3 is CASSYSSSMDEQYF. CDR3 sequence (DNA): TGTGCCAGCAGTTACTCTTCTAGTATGGACGAGCAGTACTTC.

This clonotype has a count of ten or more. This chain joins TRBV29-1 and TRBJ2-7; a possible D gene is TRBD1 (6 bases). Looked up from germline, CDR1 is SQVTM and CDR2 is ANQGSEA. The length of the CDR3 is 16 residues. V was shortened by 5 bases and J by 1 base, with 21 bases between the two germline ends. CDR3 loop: CSVYSRTDTRSYEQYF. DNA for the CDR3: TGCAGCGTTTACTCTAGGACAGACACAAGGTCCTACGAGCAGTACTTC.

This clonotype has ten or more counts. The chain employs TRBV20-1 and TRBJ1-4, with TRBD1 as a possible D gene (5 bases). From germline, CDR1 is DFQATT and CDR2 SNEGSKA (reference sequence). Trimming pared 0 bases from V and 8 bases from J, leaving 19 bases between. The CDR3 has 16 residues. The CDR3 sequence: CSARDSQMGRVEKLFF. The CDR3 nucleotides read TGCAGTGCTAGAGACTCCCAAATGGGGCGAGTGGAAAAACTGTTTTTT.

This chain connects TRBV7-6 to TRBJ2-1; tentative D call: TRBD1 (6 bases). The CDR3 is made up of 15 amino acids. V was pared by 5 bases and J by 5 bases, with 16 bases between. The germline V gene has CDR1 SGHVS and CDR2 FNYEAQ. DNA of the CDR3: TGTGCCAGCAGCCAGGGGACGGATTTTCACAATGAGCAGTTCTTC. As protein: CASSQGTDFHNEQFF.

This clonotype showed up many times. CDR3 coding DNA: TGTGCCAGCAGTCTTCTAGCGGAGAGGGAGAATGAGCAGTTCTTC. This sequence encodes CASSLLAERENEQFF. The gene calls are TRBV6-2 or TRBV6-3 and TRBJ2-1, with TRBD2 identical over 7 bases. This CDR3 has 15 amino acids. The ends lost 5 bases at V and 7 bases at J; junction bases unmatched: 11. Germline CDR1 is MNHEY and CDR2 is SVGEGT.

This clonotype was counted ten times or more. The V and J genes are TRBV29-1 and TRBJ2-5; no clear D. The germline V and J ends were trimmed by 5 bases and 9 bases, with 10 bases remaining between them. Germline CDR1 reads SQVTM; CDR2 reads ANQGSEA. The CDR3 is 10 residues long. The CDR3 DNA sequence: TGCAGCGTTCAGTATGATGCCCAGTACTTC. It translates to CSVQYDAQYF.

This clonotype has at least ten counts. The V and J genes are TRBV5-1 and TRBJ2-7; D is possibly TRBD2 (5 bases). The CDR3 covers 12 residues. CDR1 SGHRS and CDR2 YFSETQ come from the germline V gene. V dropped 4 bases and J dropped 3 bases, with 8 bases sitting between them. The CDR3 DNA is TGCGCCAGCAGCCGGGATTTCTACGAGCAGTACTTC. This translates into CASSRDFYEQYF.

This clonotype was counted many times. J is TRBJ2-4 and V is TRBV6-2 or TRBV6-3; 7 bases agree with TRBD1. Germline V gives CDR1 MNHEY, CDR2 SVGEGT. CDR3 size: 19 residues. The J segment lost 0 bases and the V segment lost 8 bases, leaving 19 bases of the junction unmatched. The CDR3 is CASEGNTGKQGVAKNIQYF. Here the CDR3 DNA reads TGTGCCAGCGAGGGTAATACGGGCAAGCAGGGGGTAGCCAAAAACATTCAGTACTTC.